These 11 T cell receptor beta chains were all obtained from the same sample, sequenced in a study of T cell changes during pregnancy in multiple sclerosis (dated by TCRdb to about 2019). Libraries were constructed by the immunoSEQ multiplex PCR assay. TCRdb mirrors the immuneACCESS table, restricted to in-frame sequences. Some clones are absent from its copies; in checked studies, under half trace to an unresolved V gene, and the reason for the others is unknown. This sample comprises tens of thousands of clones, roughly 92% of them detected only once. The ten largest clones take up 2% to 2.5% of the sample. The sample consisted of peripheral blood, taken before pregnancy. These TCRs come from a female donor with multiple sclerosis, enrolled in a pregnancy study.

This chain connects TRBV5-8 to TRBJ1-2; 8 bases agree with TRBD1. Germline CDR1 reads SGHTS; CDR2 reads YDEGEE. This CDR3 region has 13 residues. V dropped 4 bases and J dropped 4; count of bases not matched to a gene: 3. The CDR3 reads CASSGQGSYGYTF. The CDR3 coding sequence is TGTGCCAGCAGCGGACAGGGCTCCTATGGCTACACCTTC.

The rearrangement links TRBV29-1 to TRBJ2-7; no clear D. Germline V gives CDR1 SQVTM, CDR2 ANQGSEA. The ends were cut back, 5 bases at V and 1 base at J, with 6 bases in the middle. The CDR3 contains 11 residues. CDR3 DNA sequence: TGCAGCGTTCTTGCGTCCTACGAGCAGTACTTC. Residues: CSVLASYEQYF.

This rearrangement joins TRBV6-6 to TRBJ2-7; D might be TRBD2 (5 bases). Germline V CDR1 and CDR2: MNHNY, SVGAGI (reference sequence). CDR3 length: 11 amino acids. V lost 5 bases and J 4 bases, leaving 6 bases between the germline ends. The CDR3 nucleotides are TGTGCCAGCAGTGGACTTTACGAGCAGTACTTC. Amino acids: CASSGLYEQYF.

This clone has only a few counts. The J gene is TRBJ2-7, the V gene TRBV9; 9 nucleotides align to TRBD2. Germline trimming cut 0 bases from V and 3 bases from J; bases unmatched to any gene: 7. CDR1 and CDR2 from the germline V gene are SGDLS and YYNGEE. The CDR3 loop spans 16 amino acids. In DNA, the CDR3 is TGTGCCAGCAGCGTAGAACCCACTAGCGGGTACTACGAGCAGTACTTC. Translation gives CASSVEPTSGYYEQYF.

The chain recombines TRBV28 with TRBJ1-2; TRBD1 might be the D (6 bases). This CDR3 is built from 16 residues. Trimming took off 5 bases at V and 7 bases at J, with 23 bases between the two ends. Germline V CDR1 and CDR2: MDHEN, SYDVKM. CDR3 nucleotides: TGTGCCAGCAGTAAGCCGGGGGGGGCATCGGTCGGTGGCTACACCTTC. Translating it yields CASSKPGGASVGGYTF.

V gene TRBV28 combines with J gene TRBJ1-1; tentatively, D is TRBD1 (6 bases). CDR3 length: 13 amino acids. V was pared by 7 bases and J by 3 bases, with 12 bases between. Germline V gene data show CDR1 as MDHEN and CDR2 as SYDVKM. The CDR3 loop is CASIRNRDTEAFF. CDR3 sequence (DNA): TGTGCCAGCATCCGAAACAGGGACACTGAAGCTTTCTTT.

The gene calls are TRBV7-6 and TRBJ2-2; perhaps TRBD1 as D (6 bases). The germline gives CDR1 SGHVS, CDR2 FNYEAQ. V shed 5 bases and J shed 6 bases, with 10 bases lying between them. The CDR3 extends over 13 amino acids. This chain's CDR3 is CASSSRGAGELFF. In DNA form, the CDR3 reads TGTGCCAGCAGCAGCAGGGGCGCCGGGGAGCTGTTTTTT.

This clone was counted a single time. This sequence joins TRBV2 and TRBJ2-2; the match to TRBD2 covers 8 bases. Germline lookup yields CDR1 SNHLY and CDR2 FYNNEI. CDR3 size: 18 residues. The junction had 11 bases not matched to a gene; V was cut back by 0 bases and J by 5 bases. The CDR3 region is CASSEALHGAGGTGELFF. CDR3 coding DNA: TGTGCCAGCAGTGAAGCGCTTCACGGGGCGGGAGGAACCGGGGAGCTGTTTTTT.

V and J are TRBV7-8 and TRBJ1-2; 7 bases are shared with TRBD1. The CDR3 spans 16 residues. Trimming took 3 bases from V and 6 from J; bases not matched to a gene: 13. Germline loops: CDR1 SGHVS, CDR2 FQNEAQ. CDR3 bases: TGTGCCAGCAGCTTGACGACAGGGAGGCTAGTAGATGGCTACACCTTC. Its protein product is CASSLTTGRLVDGYTF.

This clone appeared once. The CDR3 DNA reads as TGCGCCAGCAGCCCGCCTTTAGCGCGCGAAACAGATTACGAGCAGTACTTC. It specifies CASSPPLARETDYEQYF. The V gene is TRBV4-1, the J gene TRBJ2-7; tentative D call: TRBD2 (5 bases). The CDR3 spans 17 residues. Germline-derived CDR1 and CDR2 are MGHRA and YSYEKL. Deletions cut 4 bases from V and 4 bases from J, with 23 bases between.

J is TRBJ2-2 and V is TRBV28, with 7 positions matching TRBD1. The CDR3 runs 14 residues. The trim removed 5 bases at V and 6 bases at J, leaving 6 bases unmatched. CDR1 and CDR2 (germline): MDHEN, SYDVKM. The CDR3 DNA reads TGTGCCAGCAGTCTACAGGGGTTAGCCGGGGAGCTGTTTTTT. Protein sequence: CASSLQGLAGELFF.